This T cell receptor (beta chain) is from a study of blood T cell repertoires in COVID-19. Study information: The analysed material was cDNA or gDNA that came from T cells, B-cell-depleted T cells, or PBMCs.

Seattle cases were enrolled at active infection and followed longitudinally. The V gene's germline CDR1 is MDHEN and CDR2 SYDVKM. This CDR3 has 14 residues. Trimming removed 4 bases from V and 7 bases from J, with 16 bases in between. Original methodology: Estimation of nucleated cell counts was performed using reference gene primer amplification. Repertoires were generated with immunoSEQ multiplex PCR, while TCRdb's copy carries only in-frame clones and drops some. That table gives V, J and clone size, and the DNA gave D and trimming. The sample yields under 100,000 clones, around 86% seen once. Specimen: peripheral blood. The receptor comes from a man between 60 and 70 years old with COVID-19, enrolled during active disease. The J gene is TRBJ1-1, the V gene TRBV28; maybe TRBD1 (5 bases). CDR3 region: CASSYSSGANEAFF. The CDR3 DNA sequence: TGTGCCAGCAGTTACTCGTCTGGGGCGAATGAAGCTTTCTTT. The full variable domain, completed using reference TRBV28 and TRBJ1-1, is DVKVTQSSRYLVKRTGEKVFLECVQDMDHENMFWYRQDPGLGLRLIYFSYDVKMKEKGDIPEGYSVSREKKERFSLILESASTNQTSMYLCASSYSSGANEAFFGQGTRLTVV.